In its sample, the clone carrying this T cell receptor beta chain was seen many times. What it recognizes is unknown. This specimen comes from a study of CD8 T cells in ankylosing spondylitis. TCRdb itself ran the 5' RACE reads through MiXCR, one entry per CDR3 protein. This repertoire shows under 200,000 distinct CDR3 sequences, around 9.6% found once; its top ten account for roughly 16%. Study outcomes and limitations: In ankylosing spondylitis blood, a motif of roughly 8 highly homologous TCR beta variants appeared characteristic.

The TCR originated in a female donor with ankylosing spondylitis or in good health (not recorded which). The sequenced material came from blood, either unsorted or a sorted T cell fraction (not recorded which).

The CDR3 bases are TGTGCCAGCAGCTTCTACTCAGGGGAAGAGACCCAGTACTTC. The encoded protein is CASSFYSGEETQYF. This chain uses TRBV7-9 with TRBJ2-5; D might be TRBD1 (6 bases). V was trimmed by 3 bases and J by 3 bases, leaving 11 bases between them. Germline V gives CDR1 SEHNR, CDR2 FQNEAQ (reference sequence). The CDR3 contains 14 residues.